This T cell receptor (beta chain) came from a study of T cell repertoires in cytomegalovirus infection. The wider study: CMV infection plus the matching HLA type was flagged by public TCR beta signatures. Findings of the study overall: The cumulative frequency of public TCR beta families distinguished individuals who carried CMV together with the relevant HLA. HLA-C-restricted CMV-specific TCR beta clonotypes prevailed in the ex vivo response.

CDR1 is SGHTA and CDR2 is FQGNSA in the germline V gene. This CDR3 is built from 16 residues. V shed 7 bases and J shed 0 bases, with 13 bases lying between them. TCRdb reprocessed the reads via MiXCR and lists one record per CDR3 protein. The sample consists of 100,000 to 150,000 distinct CDR3 sequences, 8.8% of them appearing once. The sample holds many counts of this clonotype. Its antigen is not identified. This sequence joins TRBV7-2 and TRBJ1-6; no definite D call. This clonotype originated in a human donor in good health (CMV status not recorded). Some clones in this sample may be carry-over from other donors' samples. Sequenced input: PBMCs. CDR3 in amino acids: CASTQSGSSYNSPLHF. DNA of the CDR3: TGTGCCAGCACCCAGTCGGGGAGCTCCTATAATTCACCCCTCCACTTT.